The rows below give T cell receptor beta chains drawn from one sample of a study of vaccination and CD4 T cells after COVID-19. TCRdb ran MiXCR on the PCR reads and lists one entry per CDR3 protein. Of roughly 28,000 distinct CDR3 sequences in the sample, more than 35% were seen once. No antigen is known for these receptors. The sample was CD4+ T cells from blood, cultured in vitro, taken about 7 months after SARS-CoV-2 vaccination. The source is a human donor who had recovered from COVID-19. The CDR3 runs from the conserved cysteine through the conserved F or W. Each record gives: V gene, D gene, clone size, J gene, CDR3 protein, CDR3 DNA. A D gene is named only where the DNA matches it firmly. Clone size, where shown, is once, few, many, or a class for clones that have expanded.

TRBV19,TRBD2,few,TRBJ2-7,CASSIDQRGPVKSSYEQYF,TGTGCCAGTAGTATAGATCAGCGGGGGCCTGTCAAGAGCTCCTACGAGCAGTACTTC
TRBV10-3,.,.,TRBJ2-1,CAISESVGEEQFF,TGTGCCATCAGTGAGTCTGTGGGGGAAGAGCAGTTCTTC
TRBV6-5,.,few,TRBJ2-5,CASSSQAGIQETQYF,TGTGCCAGCAGTTCGCAAGCGGGTATCCAAGAGACCCAGTACTTC
TRBV19,TRBD1,.,TRBJ1-6,CASSVTGDPSGSPLHF,TGTGCCAGTAGTGTGACAGGGGACCCTAGTGGTTCACCCCTCCACTTT
TRBV20-1,.,.,TRBJ2-5,CSARMALANHLVTQYF,TGCAGTGCTAGAATGGCGCTAGCGAACCACTTGGTGACCCAGTACTTC
TRBV6-1,.,.,TRBJ1-1,CASSGHGVNTEAFF,TGTGCCAGCAGTGGGCATGGGGTGAACACTGAAGCTTTCTTT
TRBV24-1,TRBD1,.,TRBJ2-2,CATSDPDRAAGELFF,TGTGCCACCAGTGATCCGGACAGGGCGGCCGGGGAGCTGTTTTTT
TRBV19,.,.,TRBJ2-3,CASSATGTDTQYF,TGTGCCAGTAGTGCGACAGGCACAGATACGCAGTATTTT
TRBV6-4,.,.,TRBJ2-1,CASSVESGSYNEQFF,TGTGCCAGCAGTGTAGAGAGCGGATCCTACAATGAGCAGTTCTTC
TRBV5-8,TRBD1,.,TRBJ1-2,CASTVPGQARGYTF,TGTGCCAGCACCGTACCTGGACAGGCCCGGGGCTACACCTTC
TRBV18,TRBD2,few,TRBJ2-7,CASSDLAGGYEQYF,TGTGCCAGCTCAGATCTAGCGGGAGGGTACGAGCAGTACTTC
TRBV7-2,.,.,TRBJ2-5,CASSLVQETQYF,TGTGCCAGCAGCTTAGTTCAAGAGACCCAGTACTTC
TRBV6-2/TRBV6-3,.,.,TRBJ1-2,CASSYAGTNYGYTF,TGTGCCAGCAGTTACGCCGGGACCAACTATGGCTACACCTTC
TRBV27,.,few,TRBJ2-7,CASGIQANSYEQYF,TGTGCCAGCGGTATACAGGCTAACTCCTACGAGCAGTACTTC